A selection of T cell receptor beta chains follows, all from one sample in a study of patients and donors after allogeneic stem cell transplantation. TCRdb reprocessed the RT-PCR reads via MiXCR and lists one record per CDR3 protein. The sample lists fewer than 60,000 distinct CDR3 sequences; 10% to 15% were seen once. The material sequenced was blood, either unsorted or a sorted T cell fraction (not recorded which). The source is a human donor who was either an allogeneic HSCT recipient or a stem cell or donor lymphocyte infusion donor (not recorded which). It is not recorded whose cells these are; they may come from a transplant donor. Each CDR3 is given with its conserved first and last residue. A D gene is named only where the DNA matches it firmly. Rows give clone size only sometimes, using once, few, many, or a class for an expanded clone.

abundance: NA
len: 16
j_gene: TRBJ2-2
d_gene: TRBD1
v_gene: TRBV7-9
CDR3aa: CASSFTGGSNTGELFF
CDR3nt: TGTGCCAGCAGCTTCACAGGGGGGTCGAACACCGGGGAGCTGTTTTTT

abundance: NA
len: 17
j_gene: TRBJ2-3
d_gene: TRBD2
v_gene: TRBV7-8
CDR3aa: CASSPKLGREKADTQYF
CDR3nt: TGTGCCAGCAGCCCAAAATTGGGGCGGGAGAAGGCAGATACGCAGTATTTT

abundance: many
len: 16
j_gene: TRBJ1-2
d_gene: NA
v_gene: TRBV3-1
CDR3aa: CASSQEGREINYGYTF
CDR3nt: TGTGCCAGCAGCCAAGAGGGACGAGAGATTAACTATGGCTACACCTTC

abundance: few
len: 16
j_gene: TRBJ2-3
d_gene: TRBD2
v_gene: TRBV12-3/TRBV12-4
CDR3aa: CASSIAGRGSRDTQYF
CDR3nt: TGTGCCAGCAGTATAGCGGGACGGGGTTCAAGAGATACGCAGTATTTT

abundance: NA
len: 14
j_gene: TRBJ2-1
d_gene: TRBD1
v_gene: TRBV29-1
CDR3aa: CSVGGTGGYNEQFF
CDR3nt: TGCAGCGTTGGTGGGACAGGGGGCTACAATGAGCAGTTCTTC

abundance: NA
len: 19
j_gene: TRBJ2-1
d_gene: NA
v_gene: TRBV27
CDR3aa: CASSLWGGRGPSSYNEQFF
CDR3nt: TGTGCCAGCAGTTTATGGGGAGGTCGCGGGCCCTCTTCCTACAATGAGCAGTTCTTC

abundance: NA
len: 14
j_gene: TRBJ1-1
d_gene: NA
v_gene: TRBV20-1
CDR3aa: CSATDRGGHTEAFF
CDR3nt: TGCAGTGCCACCGACAGAGGGGGACACACTGAAGCTTTCTTT

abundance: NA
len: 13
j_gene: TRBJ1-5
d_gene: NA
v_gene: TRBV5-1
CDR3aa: CASSEGPNQPQHF
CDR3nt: TGCGCCAGCAGCGAAGGGCCGAATCAGCCCCAGCATTTT

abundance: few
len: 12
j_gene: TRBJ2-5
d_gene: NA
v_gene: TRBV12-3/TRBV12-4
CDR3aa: CASSNLQETQYF
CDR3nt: TGTGCCAGCAGCAACCTTCAAGAGACCCAGTACTTC

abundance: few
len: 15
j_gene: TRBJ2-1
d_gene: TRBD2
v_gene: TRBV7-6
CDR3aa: CASSLRAGAYNEQFF
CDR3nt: TGTGCCAGCAGCTTGAGGGCGGGAGCGTACAATGAGCAGTTCTTC

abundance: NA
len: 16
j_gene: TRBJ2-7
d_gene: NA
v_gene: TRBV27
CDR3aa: CASSFGAPGVPYEQYF
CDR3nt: TGTGCCAGCAGTTTCGGCGCGCCGGGGGTCCCCTACGAGCAGTACTTC

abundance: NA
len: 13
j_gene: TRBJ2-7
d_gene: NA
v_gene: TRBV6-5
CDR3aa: CASSYDRGAEQYF
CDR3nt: TGTGCCAGCAGTTACGATAGGGGCGCCGAGCAGTACTTC

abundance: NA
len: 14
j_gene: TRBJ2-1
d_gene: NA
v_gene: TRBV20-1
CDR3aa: CSAQRTERGNEQFF
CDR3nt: TGCAGTGCCCAAAGAACCGAGAGGGGCAATGAGCAGTTCTTC

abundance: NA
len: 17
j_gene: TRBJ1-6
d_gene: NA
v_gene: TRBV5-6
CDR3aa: CASSLGQSNSYNSPLHF
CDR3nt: TGTGCCAGCAGCTTGGGTCAGTCTAACTCCTATAATTCACCCCTCCACTTT

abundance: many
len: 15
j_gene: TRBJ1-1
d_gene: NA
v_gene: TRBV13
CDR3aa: CASSPPNSWGTEAFF
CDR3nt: TGTGCCAGCAGCCCTCCTAACTCCTGGGGCACTGAAGCTTTCTTT

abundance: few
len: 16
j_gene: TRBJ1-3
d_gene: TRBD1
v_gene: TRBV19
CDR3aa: CASSTRQGAPGNTIYF
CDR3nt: TGTGCCAGTAGTACCCGACAGGGGGCGCCTGGAAACACCATATATTTT

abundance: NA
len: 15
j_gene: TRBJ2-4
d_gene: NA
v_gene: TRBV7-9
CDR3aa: CASSFDGLAKNIQYF
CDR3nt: TGTGCCAGCAGCTTTGACGGTCTAGCCAAAAACATTCAGTACTTC

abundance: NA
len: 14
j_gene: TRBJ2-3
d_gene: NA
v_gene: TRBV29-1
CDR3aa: CSAIRGAYTDTQYF
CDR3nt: TGCAGCGCCATTAGGGGGGCTTACACAGATACGCAGTATTTT

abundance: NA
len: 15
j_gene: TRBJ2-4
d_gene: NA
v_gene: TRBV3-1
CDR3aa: CASSHSGTAENIQYF
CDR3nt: TGTGCCAGCAGCCACTCCGGGACCGCTGAAAACATTCAGTACTTC

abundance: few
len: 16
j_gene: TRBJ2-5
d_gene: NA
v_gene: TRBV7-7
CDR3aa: CASSLGGAMGQETQYF
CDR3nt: TGTGCTAGCAGCTTAGGCGGGGCCATGGGCCAAGAGACCCAGTACTTC

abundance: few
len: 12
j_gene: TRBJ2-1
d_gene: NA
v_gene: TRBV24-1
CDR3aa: CATSDPGSQQFF
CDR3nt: TGTGCCACCAGTGATCCAGGGAGCCAGCAGTTCTTC

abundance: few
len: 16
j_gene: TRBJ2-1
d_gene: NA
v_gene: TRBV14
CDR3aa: CASRQPGTDYLDEQFF
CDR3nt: TGTGCCAGCAGACAGCCCGGGACGGACTATTTGGATGAGCAGTTCTTC

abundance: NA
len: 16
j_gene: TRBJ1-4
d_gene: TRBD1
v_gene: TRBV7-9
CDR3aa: CASSGPTGGLNEKLFF
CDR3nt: TGTGCCAGCAGCGGCCCGACAGGGGGCTTGAATGAAAAACTGTTTTTT

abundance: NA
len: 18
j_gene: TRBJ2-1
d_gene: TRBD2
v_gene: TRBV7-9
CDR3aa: CASSLGATGRADGNEQFF
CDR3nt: TGTGCCAGCAGCTTAGGGGCTACCGGGAGGGCCGATGGCAATGAGCAGTTCTTC

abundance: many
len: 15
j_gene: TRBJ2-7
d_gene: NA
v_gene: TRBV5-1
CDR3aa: CASSPGAIYELWQYF
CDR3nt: TGCGCCAGCAGCCCCGGGGCGATCTACGAGTTGTGGCAGTACTTC

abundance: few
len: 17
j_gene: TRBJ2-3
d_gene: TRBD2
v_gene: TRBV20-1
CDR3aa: CSARDPRLAGGSDTQYF
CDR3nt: TGCAGTGCTAGAGACCCCAGACTAGCGGGAGGATCGGATACGCAGTATTTT

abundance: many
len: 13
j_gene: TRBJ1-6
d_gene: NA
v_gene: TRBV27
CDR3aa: CASSFREGSPLHF
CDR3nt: TGTGCCAGCAGTTTCAGGGAAGGGTCACCCCTCCACTTT

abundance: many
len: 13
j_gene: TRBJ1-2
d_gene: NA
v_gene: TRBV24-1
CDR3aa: CATGGTPSSGYTF
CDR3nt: TGTGCCACCGGTGGGACCCCCAGCTCTGGCTACACCTTC

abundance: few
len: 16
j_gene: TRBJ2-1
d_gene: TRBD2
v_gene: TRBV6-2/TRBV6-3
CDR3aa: CASSSEGLAGVDEQFF
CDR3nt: TGTGCCAGCAGTTCCGAAGGACTAGCGGGAGTTGACGAGCAGTTCTTC

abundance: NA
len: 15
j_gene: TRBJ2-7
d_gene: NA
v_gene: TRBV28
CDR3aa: CASSPIATQSYEQYF
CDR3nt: TGTGCCAGCAGCCCAATAGCGACACAATCCTACGAGCAGTACTTC

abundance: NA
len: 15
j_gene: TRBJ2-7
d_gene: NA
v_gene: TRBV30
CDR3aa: CAWTRDSVSSYEQYF
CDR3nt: TGTGCCTGGACCAGAGACAGTGTGAGCTCCTACGAGCAGTACTTC

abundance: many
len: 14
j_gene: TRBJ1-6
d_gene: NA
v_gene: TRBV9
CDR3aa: CASSVEAWNSPLHF
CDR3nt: TGTGCCAGCAGCGTAGAGGCGTGGAATTCACCCCTCCACTTT

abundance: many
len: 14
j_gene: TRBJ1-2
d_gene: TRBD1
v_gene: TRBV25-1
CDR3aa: CASSVSDRGNGYTF
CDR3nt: TGTGCCAGCAGTGTCTCGGACAGGGGTAATGGCTACACCTTC

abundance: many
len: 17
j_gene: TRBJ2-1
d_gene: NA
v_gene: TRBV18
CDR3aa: CASSPLGARSFYNEQFF
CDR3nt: TGTGCCAGCTCACCACTCGGGGCCCGCTCGTTTTACAATGAGCAGTTCTTC

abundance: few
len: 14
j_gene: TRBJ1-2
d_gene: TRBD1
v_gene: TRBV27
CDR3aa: CASSSSTGSPTHTF
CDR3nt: TGTGCCAGCAGTTCCTCGACAGGGTCCCCTACTCACACCTTC

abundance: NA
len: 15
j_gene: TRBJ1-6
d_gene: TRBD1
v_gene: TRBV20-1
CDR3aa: CSARDRGQGYSPLHF
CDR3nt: TGCAGTGCTAGAGATAGGGGACAGGGTTATTCACCCCTCCACTTT

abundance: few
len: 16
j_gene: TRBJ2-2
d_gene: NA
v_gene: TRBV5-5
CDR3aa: CASSPGRGTNTGELFF
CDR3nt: TGTGCCAGCAGCCCTGGTCGGGGTACCAACACCGGGGAGCTGTTTTTT

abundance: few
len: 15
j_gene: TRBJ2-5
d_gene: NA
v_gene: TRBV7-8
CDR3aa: CASSLYEVLQETQYF
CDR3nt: TGTGCCAGCAGCTTATATGAGGTCCTTCAAGAGACCCAGTACTTC

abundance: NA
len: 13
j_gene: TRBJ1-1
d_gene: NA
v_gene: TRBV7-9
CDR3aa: CASSPGSPTEAFF
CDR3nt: TGTGCCAGCAGCCCGGGGAGTCCCACTGAAGCTTTCTTT

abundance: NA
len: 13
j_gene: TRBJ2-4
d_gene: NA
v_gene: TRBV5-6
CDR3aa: CASSLAGASIQYF
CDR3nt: TGTGCCAGCAGCTTGGCGGGAGCGAGCATTCAGTACTTC

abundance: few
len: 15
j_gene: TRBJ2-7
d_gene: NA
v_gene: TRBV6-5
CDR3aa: CASSWGGQTSYEQYF
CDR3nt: TGTGCCAGCAGTTGGGGGGGCCAGACGTCCTACGAGCAGTACTTC

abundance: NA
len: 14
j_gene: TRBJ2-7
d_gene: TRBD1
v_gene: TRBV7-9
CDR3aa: CASSDPGQGYEQYF
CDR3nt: TGTGCCAGCAGCGACCCTGGACAGGGCTACGAGCAGTACTTC